This record covers a single T cell receptor (beta chain). The protocol was immunoSEQ multiplex PCR, while the TCRdb copy is restricted to in-frame clones and leaves out a portion. The sample holds about 29,000 clones, about 85% seen once. Germline V gives CDR1 PRHDT, CDR2 FYEKMQ (reference sequence). The length of the CDR3 is 13 residues. V was cut by 8 bases and J by 4 bases, with 14 bases left in between. The entry originates in a study of control samples from healthy donors and cancer patients. The origin of this receptor is a female donor with melanoma. The chain carries TRBV13 and TRBJ1-2; TRBD1 might be the D (5 bases). The sequencing sample was made of formalin-fixed, paraffin-embedded tissue. The CDR3 DNA is TGTGCCAGCGATGATACGGGGGGCTATGGCTACACCTTC. It yields the protein CASDDTGGYGYTF. Filled out from reference TRBV13 and TRBJ1-2, the complete variable domain reads AAGVIQSPRHLIKEKRETATLKCYPIPRHDTVYWYQQGPGQDPQFLISFYEKMQSDKGSIPDRFSAQQFSDYHSELNMSSLELGDSALYFCASDDTGGYGYTFGSGTRLTVV.